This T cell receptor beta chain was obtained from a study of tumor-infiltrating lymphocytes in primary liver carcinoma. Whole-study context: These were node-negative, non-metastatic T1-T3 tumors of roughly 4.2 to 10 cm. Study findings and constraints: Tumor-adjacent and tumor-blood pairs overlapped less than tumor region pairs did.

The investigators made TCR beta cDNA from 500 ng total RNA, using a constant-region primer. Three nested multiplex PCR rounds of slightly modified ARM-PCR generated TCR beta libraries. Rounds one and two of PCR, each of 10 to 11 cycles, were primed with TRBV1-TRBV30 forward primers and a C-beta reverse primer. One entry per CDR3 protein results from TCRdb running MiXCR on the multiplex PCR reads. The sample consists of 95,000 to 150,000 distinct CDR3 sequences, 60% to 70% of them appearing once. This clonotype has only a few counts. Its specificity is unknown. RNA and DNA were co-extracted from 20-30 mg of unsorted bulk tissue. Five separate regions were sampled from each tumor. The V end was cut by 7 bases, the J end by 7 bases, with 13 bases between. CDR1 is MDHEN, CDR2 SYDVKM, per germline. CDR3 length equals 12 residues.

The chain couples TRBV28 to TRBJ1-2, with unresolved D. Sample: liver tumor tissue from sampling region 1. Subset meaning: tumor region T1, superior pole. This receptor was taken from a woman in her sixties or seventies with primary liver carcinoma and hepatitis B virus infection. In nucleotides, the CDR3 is TGTGCCAGCACCCCAGAGTGGGGTGGCTACACCTTC. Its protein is CASTPEWGGYTF.